This T cell receptor (beta chain) emerged from a study of blood T cell repertoires in COVID-19. On the study more broadly: Spain, Italy and the United States supplied samples that represented acute and convalescent COVID-19. T cells, B-cell-depleted T cells, or PBMCs supplied cDNA or gDNA.

V lost 4 bases and J 0 bases, leaving 13 bases between the germline ends. This CDR3 comprises 16 residues. Germline V gene lookup returns CDR1 LNHDA and CDR2 SQIVND (reference sequence). Authors' data handling: Estimates of nucleated cell counts were drawn from the amplification of reference gene primers. The table came from immunoSEQ multiplex PCR; TCRdb's copy has only in-frame clones and leaves some out. V, J and clone size are those of that table, while D and trimming were read from the DNA. The profile shows over 95,000 clones, 81% of them singletons. Sequenced sample: peripheral blood. The receptor comes from a man aged 45 to 65 with acute or convalescent COVID-19. V gene TRBV19 combines with J gene TRBJ1-5; D might be TRBD1 (6 bases). The CDR3 DNA sequence: TGTGCCAGTAGTACCGGACAGTTGTATAGCAATCAGCCCCAGCATTTT. The encoded protein is CASSTGQLYSNQPQHF.